This entry describes one T cell receptor (beta chain). No antigen is known for it. Per-base qualities were not stored, and no clone one base away is much larger. Receptors were amplified or captured by RT-PCR. The listed sequencing device is NextSeq 550. In TCRdb, the public reads were trimmed at Q25 with fastp and aligned with MiXCR, with productive beta chains retained. Rows with one shared CDR3 protein collapse into an entry with the most common genes and DNA. The sample table holds about 410,000 distinct CDR3 sequences, of which 16% were seen once. About 7% of the sample rests with the top ten. The sample is drawn from a study of patients and donors after allogeneic stem cell transplantation (dated by TCRdb to 2019 to 2021). Based on the germline V gene, the CDR1 and CDR2 sequences are KGHDR and SFDVKD. There are 14 amino acids in the CDR3, from cysteine to phenylalanine inclusive. Kept here is only the CDR3 DNA, which spans 42 bases and is read in frame from base 1. The germline ends are 16 bases apart after V is trimmed by 8 bases and J by 4 bases.

The TCR comes from a human donor who was either an allogeneic HSCT recipient or a stem cell or donor lymphocyte infusion donor (not recorded which). It is not recorded whose cells these are; they may come from a transplant donor. The sample taken for sequencing was blood, either unsorted or a sorted T cell fraction (not recorded which). The chain links TRBV24-1 with TRBJ1-1, with TRBD1 perhaps the D gene, on 6 matching bases. The CDR3 region reads CATTPGVVITEAFF. The sequenced DNA: TGTGCCACCACGCCAGGGGTAGTAATCACTGAAGCTTTCTTT.